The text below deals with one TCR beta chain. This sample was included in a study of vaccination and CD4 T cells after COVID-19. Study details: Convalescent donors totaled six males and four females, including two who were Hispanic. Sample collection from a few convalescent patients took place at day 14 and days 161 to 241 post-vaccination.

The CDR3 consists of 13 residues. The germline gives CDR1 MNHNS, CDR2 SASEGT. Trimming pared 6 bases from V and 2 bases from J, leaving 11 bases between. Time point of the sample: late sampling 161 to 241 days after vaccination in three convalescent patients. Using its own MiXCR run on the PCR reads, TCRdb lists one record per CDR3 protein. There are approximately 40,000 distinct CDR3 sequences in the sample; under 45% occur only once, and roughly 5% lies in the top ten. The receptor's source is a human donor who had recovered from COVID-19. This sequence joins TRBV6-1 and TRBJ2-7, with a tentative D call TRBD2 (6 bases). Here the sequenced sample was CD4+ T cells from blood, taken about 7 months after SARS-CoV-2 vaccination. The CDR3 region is CASRRRGTYEQYF. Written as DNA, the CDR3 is TGTGCCAGCAGGCGGCGGGGAACCTACGAGCAGTACTTC.